This T cell receptor beta chain was profiled in a study of shared clonotypes between healthy human individuals. Across the study: A few men and two women, aged 18 to 49, were donors.

General observations from the study: Clonotypes not shared had lower generation probabilities than those common to all four donors. Rarefaction demonstrated incomplete sorted-subset sequencing despite large depth.

Profiling relied on immunoSEQ multiplex PCR, and the TCRdb table lists in-frame clones only, not all of them. The sample includes roughly 1,100,000 clones, around 76% of them seen just once. Turning to this clone: Its antigen is undetermined.

Germline V gene sequence: CDR1 SEHNR, CDR2 FQNEAQ (reference sequence). V was shortened by 6 bases and J by 4 bases, with 20 bases between the two germline ends. The CDR3 is made up of 16 amino acids. The sequenced material came from memory CD4+ T cells sorted from blood. Subset of the sample: CD45RA-negative fraction. The sequence came from a man between 18 and 35 years old in good health. This sequence joins TRBV7-9 and TRBJ2-3, with D hard to call. In DNA, the CDR3 is TGTGCCAGCAGTTCGATAGGGTCAGGTGTCCCAGATACGCAGTATTTT. As protein: CASSSIGSGVPDTQYF. Together with reference TRBV7-9 and TRBJ2-3, the CDR3 gives the full variable domain: DTGVSQNPRHKITKRGQNVTFRCDPISEHNRLYWYRQTLGQGPEFLTYFQNEAQLEKSRLLSDRFSAERPKGSFSTLEIQRTEQGDSAMYLCASSSIGSGVPDTQYFGPGTRLTVL.